This record covers a single T cell receptor beta chain. As yet, its antigen is unknown. This sample is part of a study of long-term antiretroviral therapy in people with HIV. They ran version v3.0 of the immunoSEQ assay at survey level. Assay used: immunoSEQ multiplex PCR; TCRdb lists only in-frame clones, some missing. The sample contains approximately 8,900 clones, around 82% of which appear only once. Trimming removed 1 base from V and 4 bases from J, with 7 bases in between. CDR1 SGHTA and CDR2 FQGNSA come from the germline V gene. The CDR3 is made up of 13 amino acids. The cryopreserved samples used held 1-10 million PBMC prior to extraction of DNA. General observations from the study: Controls had broader CDR3 length ranges than HIV repertoires did. ART was followed by higher diversity that remained below transplant donor controls.

This chain joins TRBV7-2 and TRBJ1-2, with D hard to call. Source: unsorted PBMCs, taken 0.4 years before starting antiretroviral therapy. The receptor was derived from a man aged 30-40 years with HIV. For the CDR3, the DNA is TGTGCCAGCAGCTTAGACATCGCCTATGGCTACACCTTC. This encodes CASSLDIAYGYTF.